The entry below gives a single TCR beta chain sequence along with its context. The antigen is undetermined. PCR amplification relied on 60 Vbeta primers (plus 13 Jbeta primers). Produced via immunoSEQ multiplex PCR; TCRdb's table is partial and in-frame only. The sample carries more than 65,000 clones, about four fifths recorded once. The data were obtained in a study of cytomegalovirus exposure and HLA in healthy donors. Study-level background: Unique TCRs from HLA-typed donors, 70 million to 85 million of them, were held in an early data release. Within the Caucasian-associated ancestry cluster were 81% of the approximately 390 genotyped donors.

Trimming removed 5 bases from V and 0 bases from J, with 26 bases in between. The CDR3 contains 20 residues. Germline assignment: CDR1 PRHDT and CDR2 FYEKMQ (reference sequence). Points from the study as a whole: There was a cluster of highly shared sequence variants that was likely a sequencing artifact. Analyzed later, most CMV-associated TCR beta chains appeared HLA-restricted.

This TCR was recovered from a man younger than 30 in good health and CMV-seronegative. The sequenced sample consisted of PBMCs. This chain connects TRBV13 to TRBJ2-1; D gene uncertain. CDR3 DNA sequence: TGTGCCAGCAGCCGCAACCGTCCGGGTCCCCGCTTGAGCTCCTACAATGAGCAGTTCTTC. This sequence encodes CASSRNRPGPRLSSYNEQFF.